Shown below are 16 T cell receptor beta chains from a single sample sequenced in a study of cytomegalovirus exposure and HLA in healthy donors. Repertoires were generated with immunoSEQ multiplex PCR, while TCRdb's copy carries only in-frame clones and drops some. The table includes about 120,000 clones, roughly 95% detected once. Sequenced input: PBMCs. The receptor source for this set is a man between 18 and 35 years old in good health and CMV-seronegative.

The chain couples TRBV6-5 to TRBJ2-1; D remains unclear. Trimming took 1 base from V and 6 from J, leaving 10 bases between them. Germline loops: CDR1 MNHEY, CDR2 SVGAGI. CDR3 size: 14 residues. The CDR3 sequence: CASSYFSSGNEQFF. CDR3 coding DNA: TGTGCCAGCAGTTACTTTAGTTCGGGCAATGAGCAGTTCTTC.

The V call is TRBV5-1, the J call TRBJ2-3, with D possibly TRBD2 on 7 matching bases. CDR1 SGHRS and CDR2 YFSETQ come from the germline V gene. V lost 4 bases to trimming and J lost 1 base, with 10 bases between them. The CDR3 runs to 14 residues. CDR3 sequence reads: CASSGGGGTDTQYF. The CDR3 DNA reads TGCGCCAGCAGCGGGGGGGGCGGCACAGATACGCAGTATTTT.

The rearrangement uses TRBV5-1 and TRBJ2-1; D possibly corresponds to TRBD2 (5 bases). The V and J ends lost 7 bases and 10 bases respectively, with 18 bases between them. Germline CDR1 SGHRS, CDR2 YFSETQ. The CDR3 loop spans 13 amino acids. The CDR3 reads CASSRGSTGEQFF. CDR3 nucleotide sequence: TGCGCCAGCTCTCGAGGCTCGACGGGAGAGCAGTTCTTC.

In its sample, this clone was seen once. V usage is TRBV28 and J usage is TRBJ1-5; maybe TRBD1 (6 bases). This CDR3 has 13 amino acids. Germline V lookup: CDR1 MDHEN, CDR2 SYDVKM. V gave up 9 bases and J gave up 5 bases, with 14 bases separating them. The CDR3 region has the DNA TGTGCCAGTCTACAGGGACGCCATCAGCCCCAGCATTTT. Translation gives CASLQGRHQPQHF. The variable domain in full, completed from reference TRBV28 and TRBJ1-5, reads DVKVTQSSRYLVKRTGEKVFLECVQDMDHENMFWYRQDPGLGLRLIYFSYDVKMKEKGDIPEGYSVSREKKERFSLILESASTNQTSMYLCASLQGRHQPQHFGDGTRLSIL.

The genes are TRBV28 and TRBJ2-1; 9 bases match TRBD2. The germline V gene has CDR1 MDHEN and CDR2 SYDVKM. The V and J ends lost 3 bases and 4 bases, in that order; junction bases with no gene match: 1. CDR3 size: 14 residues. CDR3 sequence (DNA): TGTGCCAGCAGTTTTCTAGCGGGGTACAATGAGCAGTTCTTC. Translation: CASSFLAGYNEQFF. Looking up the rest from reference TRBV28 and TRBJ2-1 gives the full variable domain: DVKVTQSSRYLVKRTGEKVFLECVQDMDHENMFWYRQDPGLGLRLIYFSYDVKMKEKGDIPEGYSVSREKKERFSLILESASTNQTSMYLCASSFLAGYNEQFFGPGTRLTVL.

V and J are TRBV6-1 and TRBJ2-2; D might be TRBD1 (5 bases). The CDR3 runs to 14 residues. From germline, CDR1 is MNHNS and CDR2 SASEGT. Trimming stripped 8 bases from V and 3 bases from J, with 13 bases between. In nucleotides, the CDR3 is TGTGCCAGCCACAGGACCCACGACACCGGGGAGCTGTTTTTT. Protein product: CASHRTHDTGELFF.

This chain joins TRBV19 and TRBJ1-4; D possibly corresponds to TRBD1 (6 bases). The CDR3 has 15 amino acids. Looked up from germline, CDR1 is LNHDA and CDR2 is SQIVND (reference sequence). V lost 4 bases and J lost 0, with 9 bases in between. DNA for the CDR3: TGTGCCAGTAGTACGGGGACATCAACTAATGAAAAACTGTTTTTT. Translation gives CASSTGTSTNEKLFF.

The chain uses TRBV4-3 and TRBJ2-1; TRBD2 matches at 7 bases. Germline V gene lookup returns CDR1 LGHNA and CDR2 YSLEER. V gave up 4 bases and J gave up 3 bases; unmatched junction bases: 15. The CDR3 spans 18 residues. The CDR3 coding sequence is TGCGCCAGCAGCCCCCTAGCGGCAGAACCGCTTCTCTACAATGAGCAGTTCTTC. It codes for CASSPLAAEPLLYNEQFF.

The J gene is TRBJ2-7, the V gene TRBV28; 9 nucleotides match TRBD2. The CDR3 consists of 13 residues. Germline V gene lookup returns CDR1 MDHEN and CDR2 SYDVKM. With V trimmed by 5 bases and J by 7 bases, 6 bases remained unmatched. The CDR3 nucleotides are TGTGCCAGCAGTCCGTCTCTAGCGGGGGAGCAGTACTTC. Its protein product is CASSPSLAGEQYF.

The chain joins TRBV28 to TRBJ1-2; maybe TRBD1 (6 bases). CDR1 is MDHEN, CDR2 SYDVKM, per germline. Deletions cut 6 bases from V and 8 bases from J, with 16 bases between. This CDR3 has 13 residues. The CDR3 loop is CASRSGGLTGYTF. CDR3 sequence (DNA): TGTGCCAGCAGGTCCGGGGGGCTGACCGGCTACACCTTC.

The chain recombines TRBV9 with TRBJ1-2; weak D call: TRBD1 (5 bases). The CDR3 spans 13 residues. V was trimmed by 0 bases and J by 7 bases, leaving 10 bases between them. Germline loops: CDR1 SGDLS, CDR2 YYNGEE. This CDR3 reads CASSVGGGAGYTF. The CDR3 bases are TGTGCCAGCAGCGTAGGGGGAGGGGCTGGCTACACCTTC.

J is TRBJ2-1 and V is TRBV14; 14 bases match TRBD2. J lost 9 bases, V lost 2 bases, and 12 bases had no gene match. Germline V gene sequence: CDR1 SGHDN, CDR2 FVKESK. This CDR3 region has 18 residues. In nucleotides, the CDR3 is TGTGCCAGCAGCCAAAACTCTTGGACTAGCGGGAGGCGTGGTGAGCAGTTCTTC. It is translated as CASSQNSWTSGRRGEQFF.

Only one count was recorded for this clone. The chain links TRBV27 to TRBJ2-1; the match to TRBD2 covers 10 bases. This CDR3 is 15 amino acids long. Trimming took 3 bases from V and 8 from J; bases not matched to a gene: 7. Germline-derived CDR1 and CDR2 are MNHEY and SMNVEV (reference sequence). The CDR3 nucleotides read TGTGCCAGCAGTTTCAGACTAGCGGGCAAGTATGAGCAGTTCTTC. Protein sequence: CASSFRLAGKYEQFF.

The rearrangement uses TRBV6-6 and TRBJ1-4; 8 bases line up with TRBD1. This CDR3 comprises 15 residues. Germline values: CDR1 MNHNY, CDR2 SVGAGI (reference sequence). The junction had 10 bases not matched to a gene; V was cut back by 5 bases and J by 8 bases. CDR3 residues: CASSNGQGLHEKLFF. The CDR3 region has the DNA TGTGCCAGCAGTAACGGACAGGGTTTGCACGAAAAACTGTTTTTT.

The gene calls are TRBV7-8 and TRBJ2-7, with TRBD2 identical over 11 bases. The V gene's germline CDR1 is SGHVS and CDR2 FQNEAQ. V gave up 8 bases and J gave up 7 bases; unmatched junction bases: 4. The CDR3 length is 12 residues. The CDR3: CASWLAGGEQYF. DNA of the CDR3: TGTGCCAGCTGGCTAGCGGGAGGTGAGCAGTACTTC. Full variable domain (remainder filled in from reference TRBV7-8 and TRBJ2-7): GAGVSQSPRYKVAKRGQDVALRCDPISGHVSLFWYQQALGQGPEFLTYFQNEAQLDKSGLPSDRFFAERPEGSVSTLKIQRTQQEDSAVYLCASWLAGGEQYFGPGTRLTVT.

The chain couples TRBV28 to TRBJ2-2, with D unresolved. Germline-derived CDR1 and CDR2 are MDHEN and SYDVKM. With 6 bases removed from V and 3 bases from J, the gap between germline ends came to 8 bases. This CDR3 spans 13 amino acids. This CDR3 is CASRWQYTGELFF. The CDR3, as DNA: TGTGCCAGCAGATGGCAGTACACCGGGGAGCTGTTTTTT.